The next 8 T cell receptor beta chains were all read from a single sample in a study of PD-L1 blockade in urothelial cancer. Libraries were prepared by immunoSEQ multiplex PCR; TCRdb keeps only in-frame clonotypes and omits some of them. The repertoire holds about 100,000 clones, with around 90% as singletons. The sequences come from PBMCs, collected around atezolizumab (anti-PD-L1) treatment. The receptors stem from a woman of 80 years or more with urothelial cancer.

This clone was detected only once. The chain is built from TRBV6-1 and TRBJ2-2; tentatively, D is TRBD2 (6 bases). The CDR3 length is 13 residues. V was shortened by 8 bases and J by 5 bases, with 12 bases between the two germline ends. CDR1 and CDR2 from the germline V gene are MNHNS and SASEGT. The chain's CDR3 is CASQLGGTGELFF. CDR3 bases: TGTGCCAGCCAGCTGGGGGGTACCGGGGAGCTGTTTTTT.

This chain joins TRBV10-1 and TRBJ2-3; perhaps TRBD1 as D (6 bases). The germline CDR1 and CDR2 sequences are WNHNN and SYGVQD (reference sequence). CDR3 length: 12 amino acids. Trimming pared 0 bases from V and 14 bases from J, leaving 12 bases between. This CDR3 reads CASSESGGRPYF. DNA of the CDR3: TGCGCCAGCAGTGAGTCAGGGGGACGGCCGTATTTT.

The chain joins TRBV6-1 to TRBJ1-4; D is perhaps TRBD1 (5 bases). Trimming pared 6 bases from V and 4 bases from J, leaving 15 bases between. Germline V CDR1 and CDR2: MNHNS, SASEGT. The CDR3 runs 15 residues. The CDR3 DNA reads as TGTGCCAGCAGACCCTCGACAGTCCTTAATGAAAAACTGTTTTTT. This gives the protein CASRPSTVLNEKLFF.

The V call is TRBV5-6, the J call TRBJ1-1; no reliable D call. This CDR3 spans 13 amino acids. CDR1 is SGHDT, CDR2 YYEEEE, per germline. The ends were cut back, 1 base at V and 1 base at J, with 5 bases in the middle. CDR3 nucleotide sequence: TGTGCCAGCAGCTTGAGAGCGAACACTGAAGCTTTCTTT. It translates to CASSLRANTEAFF.

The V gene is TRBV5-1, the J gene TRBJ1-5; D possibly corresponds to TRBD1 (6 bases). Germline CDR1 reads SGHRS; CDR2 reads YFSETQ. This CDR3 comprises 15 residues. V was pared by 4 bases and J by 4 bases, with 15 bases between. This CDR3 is CASSPAGGQNQPQHF. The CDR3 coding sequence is TGCGCCAGCAGCCCGGCCGGGGGGCAGAATCAGCCCCAGCATTTT.

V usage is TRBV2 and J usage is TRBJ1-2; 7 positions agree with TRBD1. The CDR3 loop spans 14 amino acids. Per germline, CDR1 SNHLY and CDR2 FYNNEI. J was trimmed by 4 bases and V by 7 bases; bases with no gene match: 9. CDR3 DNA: TGTGCCAGCAAGGAACAGGGGCCAACCTATGGCTACACCTTC. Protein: CASKEQGPTYGYTF.

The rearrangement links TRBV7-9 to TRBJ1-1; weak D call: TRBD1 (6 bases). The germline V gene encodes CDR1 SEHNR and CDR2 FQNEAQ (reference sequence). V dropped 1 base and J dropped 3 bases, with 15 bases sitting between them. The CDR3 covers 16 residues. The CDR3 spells CASSLEGGASYTEAFF. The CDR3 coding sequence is TGTGCCAGCAGCTTAGAGGGGGGGGCGAGTTACACTGAAGCTTTCTTT.

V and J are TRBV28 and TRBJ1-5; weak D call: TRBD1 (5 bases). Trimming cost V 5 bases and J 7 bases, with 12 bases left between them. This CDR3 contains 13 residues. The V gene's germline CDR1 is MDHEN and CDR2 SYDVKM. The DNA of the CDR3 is TGTGCCAGCAGTCCCAGGGAGGACCAGCCCCAGCATTTT. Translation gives CASSPREDQPQHF.